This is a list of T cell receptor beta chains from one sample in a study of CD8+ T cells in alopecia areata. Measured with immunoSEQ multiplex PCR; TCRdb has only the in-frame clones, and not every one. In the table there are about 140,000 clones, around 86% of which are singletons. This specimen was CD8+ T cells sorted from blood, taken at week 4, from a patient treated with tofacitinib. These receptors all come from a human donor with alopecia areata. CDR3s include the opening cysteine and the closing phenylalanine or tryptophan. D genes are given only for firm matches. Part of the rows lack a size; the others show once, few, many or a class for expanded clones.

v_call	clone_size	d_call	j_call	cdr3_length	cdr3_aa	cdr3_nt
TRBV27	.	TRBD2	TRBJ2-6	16	CASRPTSGAGANVLTF	TGTGCCAGCAGACCGACTAGCGGGGCTGGGGCCAACGTCCTGACTTTC
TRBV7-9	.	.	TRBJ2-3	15	CASSSPGSTTDTQYF	TGTGCCAGCAGCTCTCCGGGCAGTACCACAGATACGCAGTATTTT
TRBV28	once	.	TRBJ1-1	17	CASTTGTVEGRLAEAFF	TGTGCCAGCACTACCGGGACCGTAGAAGGACGATTGGCTGAAGCTTTCTTT
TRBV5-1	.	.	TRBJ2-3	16	CASSLKRQGGGDTQYF	TGCGCCAGCAGCTTGAAGCGACAGGGAGGAGGAGATACGCAGTATTTT
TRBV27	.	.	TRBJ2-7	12	CASKVGSNEQYF	TGTGCCAGCAAGGTGGGTTCAAACGAGCAGTACTTC
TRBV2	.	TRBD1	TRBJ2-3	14	CASGEQGALDTQYF	TGTGCCAGCGGGGAACAGGGGGCTCTGGATACGCAGTATTTT
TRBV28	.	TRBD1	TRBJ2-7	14	CASTGVAVSYEQYF	TGTGCTAGTACAGGGGTCGCCGTCTCCTACGAGCAGTACTTC
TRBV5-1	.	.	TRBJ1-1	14	CASSLLGLNTEAFF	TGCGCCAGCAGCTTGTTAGGGCTGAACACTGAAGCTTTCTTT
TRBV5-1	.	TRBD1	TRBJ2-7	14	CASSSGQGSYEQYF	TGCGCCAGCAGCTCCGGACAGGGCAGCTACGAGCAGTACTTC
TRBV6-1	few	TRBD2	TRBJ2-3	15	CASRNGLAGTDTQYF	TGTGCCAGCAGAAACGGACTAGCCGGCACAGATACGCAGTATTTT
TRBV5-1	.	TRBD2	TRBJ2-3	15	CASSLGLAGSDTQYF	TGCGCCAGCAGCTTGGGACTAGCGGGTTCAGATACGCAGTATTTT
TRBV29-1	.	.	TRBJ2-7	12	CSVEVGAYEQYF	TGCAGCGTTGAAGTGGGGGCGTACGAGCAGTACTTC
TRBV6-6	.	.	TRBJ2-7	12	CATISGVYEQYF	TGTGCCACAATTAGCGGAGTTTACGAGCAGTACTTC
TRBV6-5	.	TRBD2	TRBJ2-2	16	CASSYWRGAYTGELFF	TGTGCCAGCAGTTACTGGCGGGGGGCCTACACCGGGGAGCTGTTTTTT